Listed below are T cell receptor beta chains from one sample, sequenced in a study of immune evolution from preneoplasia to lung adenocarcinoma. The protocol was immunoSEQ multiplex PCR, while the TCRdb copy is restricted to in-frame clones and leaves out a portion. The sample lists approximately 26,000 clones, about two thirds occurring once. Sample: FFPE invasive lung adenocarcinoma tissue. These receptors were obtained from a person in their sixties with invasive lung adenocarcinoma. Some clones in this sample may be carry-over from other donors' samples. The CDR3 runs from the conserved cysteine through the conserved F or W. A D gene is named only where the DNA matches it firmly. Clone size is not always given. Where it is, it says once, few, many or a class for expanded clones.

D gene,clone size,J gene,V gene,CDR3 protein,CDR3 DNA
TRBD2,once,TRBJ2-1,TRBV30,CAWLGGASGRANEQFF,TGTGCCTGGTTGGGGGGGGCTAGCGGGAGGGCGAATGAGCAGTTCTTC
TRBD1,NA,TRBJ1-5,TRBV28,CASRRTGEGQPQHF,TGTGCCAGCAGAAGGACAGGGGAGGGGCAGCCCCAGCATTTT
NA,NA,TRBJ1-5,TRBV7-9,CASSLLDQPQHF,TGTGCCAGCAGCTTACTCGATCAGCCCCAGCATTTT
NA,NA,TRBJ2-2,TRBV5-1,CASSLDGGAGELFF,TGCGCCAGCAGCTTGGACGGGGGCGCCGGGGAGCTGTTTTTT
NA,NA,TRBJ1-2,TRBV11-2,CASSPTDRFYTF,TGTGCCAGCAGTCCTACCGACAGGTTCTACACCTTC
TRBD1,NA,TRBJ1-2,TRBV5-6,CASSTGGYGYTF,TGTGCCAGCAGTACAGGGGGCTATGGCTACACCTTC
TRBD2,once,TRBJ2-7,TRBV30,CALGRETYEQYF,TGTGCCTTAGGGCGGGAGACTTACGAGCAGTACTTC
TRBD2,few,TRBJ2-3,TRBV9,CASSVRGLAGTDTQYF,TGTGCCAGCAGCGTTAGGGGACTAGCGGGCACAGATACGCAGTATTTT
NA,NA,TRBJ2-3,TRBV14,CASSPTRDTQYF,TGTGCCAGCAGCCCCACGAGGGATACGCAGTATTTT
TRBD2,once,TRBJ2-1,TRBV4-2,CASSRGGVTSYNEQFF,TGTGCCAGCAGCCGCGGGGGAGTTACCTCCTACAATGAGCAGTTCTTC
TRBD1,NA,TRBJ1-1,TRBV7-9,CVSSPPGQEVTAFF,TGTGTCAGCAGCCCTCCGGGACAGGAGGTTACAGCTTTCTTT
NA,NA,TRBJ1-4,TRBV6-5,CASRSQGEKLFF,TGTGCCAGCAGGTCCCAGGGTGAAAAACTGTTTTTT
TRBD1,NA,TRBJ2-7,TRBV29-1,CSVATDREPYEQYF,TGCAGCGTCGCTACGGACAGGGAGCCCTACGAGCAGTACTTC
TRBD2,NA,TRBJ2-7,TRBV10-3,CAISTGGTSGRPYEQYF,TGTGCCATCAGTACCGGGGGTACTAGCGGACGACCCTACGAGCAGTACTTC
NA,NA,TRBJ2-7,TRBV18,CASSPPGGDAEQYF,TGTGCCAGCTCACCACCGGGCGGGGATGCCGAGCAGTACTTC
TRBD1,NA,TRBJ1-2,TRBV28,CASGRTGRIGSGGYTF,TGTGCCAGCGGCAGGACAGGCCGCATTGGCTCTGGCGGCTACACCTTC
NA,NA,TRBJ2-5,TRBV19,CASSSYQGTTETQYF,TGTGCCAGTAGTTCATACCAGGGGACGACAGAGACCCAGTACTTC
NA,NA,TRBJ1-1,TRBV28,CASSLRQRAPAEAFF,TGTGCCAGCAGTCTAAGACAGAGGGCGCCCGCTGAAGCTTTCTTT
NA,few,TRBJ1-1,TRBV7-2,CASSAWDTEAFF,TGTGCCAGCAGCGCTTGGGACACTGAAGCTTTCTTT
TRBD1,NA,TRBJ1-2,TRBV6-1,CASSEAGTGRYYGYTF,TGTGCCAGCAGTGAAGCTGGGACAGGGAGGTACTATGGCTACACCTTC
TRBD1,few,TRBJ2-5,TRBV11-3,CASSSYDREETQYF,TGTGCCAGCAGCTCATACGACAGGGAAGAGACCCAGTACTTC
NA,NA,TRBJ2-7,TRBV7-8,CASSLGTWTGPSYEQYF,TGTGCCAGCAGCTTAGGGACGTGGACCGGGCCCTCCTACGAGCAGTACTTC
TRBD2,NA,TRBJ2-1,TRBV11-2,CASSLEAAGVLEQFF,TGTGCCAGCAGCTTAGAGGCCGCGGGAGTTCTTGAGCAGTTCTTC
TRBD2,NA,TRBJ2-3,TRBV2,CASSDTSVTTQYF,TGTGCCAGCAGTGATACTAGCGTTACTACGCAGTATTTT
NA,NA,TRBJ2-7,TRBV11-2,CASSLERLSYEQYF,TGTGCCAGCAGCCTCGAACGGCTCTCCTACGAGCAGTACTTC
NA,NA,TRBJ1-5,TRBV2,CASSGGRYSNQPQHF,TGTGCCAGCAGTGGCGGCAGGTATAGCAATCAGCCCCAGCATTTT
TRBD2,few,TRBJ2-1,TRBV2,CASALGLAGASEQFF,TGTGCCAGCGCCCTGGGACTAGCGGGAGCCAGTGAGCAGTTCTTC
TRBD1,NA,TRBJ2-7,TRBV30,CAWSGGTAFPHEQYF,TGTGCCTGGAGTGGGGGGACAGCTTTTCCCCACGAGCAGTACTTC
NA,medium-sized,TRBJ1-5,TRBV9,CASSEKLGTAPRAQHF,TGTGCCAGCAGCGAGAAGCTAGGAACAGCCCCTAGGGCCCAGCATTTT